One and the same sample provided the 16 T cell receptor beta chains below, sequenced in a study of T cells in Graves' hyperthyroidism and ophthalmopathy. The source material, RNA transcripts, was used to amplify TCR beta CDR3 regions. HTBI primers were the set used in a first-round RT-PCR of the TCR CDR3. TCRdb used MiXCR to reprocess the multiplex PCR reads, holding one entry per CDR3 protein. The table shows a few hundred thousand distinct CDR3 sequences, with about 15% occurring only once. The sample taken for sequencing was blood. The receptors stem from a woman aged 25 to 39 with Graves' hyperthyroidism that later progressed to Graves' ophthalmopathy.

This clonotype showed up just a few times. The chain employs TRBV19 and TRBJ2-1; no reliable D call. V dropped 1 base and J dropped 8 bases, with 12 bases sitting between them. In germline, CDR1 is LNHDA, CDR2 SQIVND (reference sequence). The CDR3 is made up of 14 amino acids. The CDR3 loop reads CASSIGVARDEQFF. The CDR3 DNA reads as TGTGCCAGTAGTATAGGGGTAGCCCGCGATGAGCAGTTCTTC.

This clonotype was detected many times. This chain links TRBV12-3 or TRBV12-4 with TRBJ1-2, with TRBD1 identical over 8 bases. The V gene end was trimmed by 6 bases and the J gene end by 2 bases; junction bases not matched to a gene: 5. This CDR3 is 14 amino acids long. The CDR3 protein is CASSPTGENYGYTF. DNA for the CDR3: TGTGCCAGCAGCCCGACAGGGGAGAACTATGGCTACACCTTC.

This clonotype was counted a few times. A single base separates this from a much larger clone, so it may be a read error. The V gene is TRBV11-2, the J gene TRBJ2-7, with TRBD2 identical over 8 bases. Germline V lookup: CDR1 SGHAT, CDR2 FQNNGV. V shed 0 bases and J 3 bases; nucleotides not matched to a gene: 4. The CDR3 is 15 residues long. CDR3 in DNA: TGTGCCAGCAGCTTAGAACTAGCGGAAAACTACGAGCAGTACTTC. This encodes CASSLELAENYEQYF. The whole variable domain, filled in from reference TRBV11-2 and TRBJ2-7, reads EAGVAQSPRYKIIEKRQSVAFWCNPISGHATLYWYQQILGQGPKLLIQFQNNGVVDDSQLPKDRFSAERLKGVDSTLKIQPAKLEDSAVYLCASSLELAENYEQYFGPGTRLTVT.

The gene calls are TRBV7-3 and TRBJ2-1; 9 bases are shared with TRBD2. Germline V gene lookup returns CDR1 SGHTA and CDR2 FQGTGA. V was pared by 5 bases and J by 5 bases, with 7 bases of the junction left unmatched. This CDR3 has 15 residues. The CDR3 region is CASSQGGLANNEQFF. In DNA form, the CDR3 reads TGTGCCAGCAGCCAGGGGGGACTAGCCAACAATGAGCAGTTCTTC.

The table lists this clonotype with a few counts. The V gene is TRBV20-1, the J gene TRBJ2-1, with 9 bases aligning to TRBD2. The CDR3 is 14 residues long. J gave up 7 bases and V 6 bases, and 10 bases lay outside the gene matches. Germline CDR1 reads DFQATT; CDR2 reads SNEGSKA (reference sequence). The CDR3 here is CSAPLSGRQNEQFF. The CDR3 region has the DNA TGCAGTGCCCCCCTTAGCGGGAGACAAAATGAGCAGTTCTTC.

Many counts were recorded for this clonotype. This sequence joins TRBV6-1 and TRBJ2-1; no clear D. The germline CDR1 and CDR2 sequences are MNHNS and SASEGT. The V and J ends lost 4 bases and 0 bases respectively, with 16 bases between them. CDR3 size: 17 residues. CDR3 nucleotide sequence: TGTGCCAGCAGTGGGCCATCGACTTCGAGCTCCTACAATGAGCAGTTCTTC. Its protein is CASSGPSTSSSYNEQFF.

This clonotype was observed at least ten times. This chain uses TRBV12-3 or TRBV12-4 with TRBJ2-5, with 8 bases matching TRBD1. J was trimmed by 5 bases and V by 6 bases; bases with no gene match: 8. The CDR3 runs to 14 residues. The CDR3 DNA reads TGTGCCAGCAGGTTCGGACAGGGTTTGGAGACCCAGTACTTC. Protein product: CASRFGQGLETQYF.

Turning to this clonotype: A much bigger clone sits one base away, suggesting this may be a read error. This chain links TRBV7-2 with TRBJ2-1; D may be TRBD2 (6 bases). The CDR3 extends over 16 amino acids. V was pared by 6 bases and J by 9 bases, with 24 bases between. Looked up from germline, CDR1 is SGHTA and CDR2 is FQGNSA. The CDR3 is CASSPGVRERVGEQFF. For the CDR3, the DNA is TGTGCCAGCAGTCCCGGGGTCCGGGAGAGGGTGGGTGAGCAGTTCTTC.

The chain has TRBV7-6 and TRBJ1-3; D not resolved. Germline CDR1 and CDR2: SGHVS and FNYEAQ. Trimming removed 3 bases from V and 2 bases from J, with 8 bases in between. This CDR3 has 14 amino acids. The CDR3 sequence is CASSFVETGNTIYF. In DNA, the CDR3 is TGTGCCAGCAGCTTCGTAGAGACTGGAAACACCATATATTTT. Combining the CDR3 with reference TRBV7-6 and TRBJ1-3 gives the whole variable domain GAGVSQSPRYKVTKRGQDVALRCDPISGHVSLYWYRQALGQGPEFLTYFNYEAQQDKSGLPNDRFSAERPEGSISTLTIQRTEQRDSAMYRCASSFVETGNTIYFGEGSWLTVV.

This clonotype has ten or more counts. The chain is built from TRBV28 and TRBJ2-7; D is perhaps TRBD2 (6 bases). Per the germline V gene, CDR1 is MDHEN and CDR2 is SYDVKM. This CDR3 comprises 15 residues. Trimming removed 7 bases at V and 0 bases at J, with 16 bases between. The CDR3 DNA is TGTGCCAGCATCCCGAACGGACTATTCTCCTACGAGCAGTACTTC. Encoded protein: CASIPNGLFSYEQYF.

This clonotype occurred many times. The chain combines TRBV29-1 with TRBJ2-2, with TRBD1 as a possible D gene (7 bases). CDR1 SQVTM and CDR2 ANQGSEA come from the germline V gene. The CDR3 is made up of 15 amino acids. The germline V and J ends were trimmed by 7 bases and 6 bases, with 21 bases remaining between them. This chain's CDR3 is CSAEGEQGPAGELFF. CDR3 in DNA: TGCAGCGCGGAGGGGGAACAGGGGCCAGCCGGGGAGCTGTTTTTT.

The sample holds a few counts of this clonotype. V is TRBV7-9 and J is TRBJ2-5; D assignment may be TRBD1 or TRBD2 (5 bases each). The V gene lost 0 bases and the J gene lost 13 bases, with 15 bases spanning the gap. The CDR3 runs to 13 residues. Germline lookup yields CDR1 SEHNR and CDR2 FQNEAQ (reference sequence). CDR3 sequence: CASSLAPGTSGYF. The CDR3 DNA follows: TGTGCCAGCAGCTTAGCACCGGGGACCTCCGGGTACTTC. The full variable domain, its missing parts supplied by reference TRBV7-9 and TRBJ2-5, is DTGVSQNPRHKITKRGQNVTFRCDPISEHNRLYWYRQTLGQGPEFLTYFQNEAQLEKSRLLSDRFSAERPKGSFSTLEIQRTEQGDSAMYLCASSLAPGTSGYFGPGTRLLVL.

This clonotype has just a few counts. A much larger clone differs by one base, so this may be a read error. This chain uses TRBV27 with TRBJ2-1; possible D gene TRBD2, 5 bases. Germline values: CDR1 MNHEY, CDR2 SMNVEV (reference sequence). CDR3 length: 13 amino acids. Trimming left V 3 bases short and J 10 bases short, with 13 bases between. CDR3 coding DNA: TGTGCCAGCAGTTTGGGCGGGCAGTTCGAGCAGTTCTTC. As protein: CASSLGGQFEQFF.

This clonotype was observed a few times. The CDR3 loop reads CASSYLGGANTEAFF. CDR3 bases: TGTGCCAGCAGTTACTTAGGGGGGGCTAACACTGAAGCTTTCTTT. The chain uses TRBV6-2 or TRBV6-3 and TRBJ1-1, with D possibly matching TRBD1 (6 bases). The germline V gene has CDR1 MNHEY and CDR2 SVGEGT. The CDR3 has 15 residues. Trimming stripped 1 base from V and 2 bases from J, with 11 bases between.

This clonotype was found many times. The chain uses TRBV18 and TRBJ1-2; TRBD1 matches 9 bases. The CDR3 runs 14 residues. Germline V gene data show CDR1 as KGHSH and CDR2 as LQKENI. After removal of 5 bases from V and 4 bases from J, the junction contained 5 bases not matched to a gene. CDR3 loop: CASSMGQGTYGYTF. The CDR3 region has the DNA TGTGCCAGCTCAATGGGACAGGGAACCTATGGCTACACCTTC.

In this sample, this clonotype turned up many times. The J gene is TRBJ1-6, the V gene TRBV6-1; maybe TRBD1 (5 bases). From germline, CDR1 is MNHNS and CDR2 SASEGT. The CDR3 length is 13 residues. Trimming took off 5 bases at V and 12 bases at J, with 14 bases between the two ends. CDR3 sequence: CASSPEGPRPLHF. The DNA of the CDR3 is TGTGCCAGCAGTCCCGAGGGACCGAGACCCCTCCACTTT.